These 20 T cell receptor beta chains were sequenced from one sample in a study of beta chain features in type 1 diabetes. Sequencing targeted expressed TCRB transcripts, as all isolated RNA had been reverse transcribed. The protocol was immunoSEQ multiplex PCR, while the TCRdb copy is restricted to in-frame clones and leaves out a portion. The sample lists under 250,000 clones, roughly 10% seen once, with 1% to 1.5% in the top ten. The specimen sequenced was central memory CD4+ T cells from blood. Receptors were obtained from a man between 18 and 35 years old in good health.

This clone was recorded many times. CDR3 coding DNA: TGTGCCAGCAGCCGAACCAACAGGAAGACCCAGTACTTC. Protein: CASSRTNRKTQYF. The rearrangement joins TRBV28 to TRBJ2-5; tentative D call: TRBD1 (5 bases). With 6 bases removed from V and 6 bases from J, the gap between germline ends came to 14 bases. This CDR3 contains 13 residues. Germline V lookup: CDR1 MDHEN, CDR2 SYDVKM. The full variable domain, its missing parts supplied by reference TRBV28 and TRBJ2-5, is DVKVTQSSRYLVKRTGEKVFLECVQDMDHENMFWYRQDPGLGLRLIYFSYDVKMKEKGDIPEGYSVSREKKERFSLILESASTNQTSMYLCASSRTNRKTQYFGPGTRLLVL.

The chain employs TRBV5-6 and TRBJ2-4; D may be TRBD1 or TRBD2 (5 bases each). Trimming left V 1 base short and J 5 bases short, with 16 bases between. The CDR3 extends over 16 amino acids. Germline lookup yields CDR1 SGHDT and CDR2 YYEEEE. CDR3 nucleotides: TGTGCCAGCAGCTTGTACTGGGACGTATCCGAAAACATTCAGTACTTC. This codes for CASSLYWDVSENIQYF.

The chain joins TRBV2 to TRBJ1-2; no firm D call. Looked up from germline, CDR1 is SNHLY and CDR2 is FYNNEI. This CDR3 spans 13 amino acids. Trimming took off 4 bases at V and 2 bases at J, with 8 bases between the two ends. The CDR3 DNA is TGTGCCAGCAGTGCAACGGGAAACTATGGCTACACCTTC. This gives the protein CASSATGNYGYTF.

This clone has more than one count but fewer than ten. This chain links TRBV14 with TRBJ2-1; 15 bases are a match to TRBD2. Germline assignment: CDR1 SGHDN and CDR2 FVKESK. J was trimmed by 12 bases and V by 1 base; bases with no gene match: 1. This CDR3 contains 14 residues. The CDR3 loop reads CASSQGGLAGGQFF. The DNA for the CDR3 is TGTGCCAGCAGCCAAGGGGGACTAGCGGGAGGGCAGTTCTTC.

This clone was seen a handful of times. This chain links TRBV7-2 with TRBJ2-1; D perhaps matches TRBD1 (6 bases). This CDR3 contains 15 residues. CDR1 is SGHTA, CDR2 FQGNSA, per germline. The ends were cut back, 3 bases at V and 5 bases at J, with 14 bases in the middle. CDR3 in DNA: TGTGCCAGCAGCTTTGGACAGATCGCGGACAATGAGCAGTTCTTC. It yields the protein CASSFGQIADNEQFF.

Only a few counts were recorded for this clone. CDR3 protein: CASSSWLNGNEQFF. CDR3 DNA sequence: TGTGCCAGCAGCTCTTGGTTGAATGGCAATGAGCAGTTCTTC. This chain links TRBV7-2 with TRBJ2-1; unclear D gene. The CDR3 totals 14 residues. V gave up 4 bases and J gave up 6 bases, with 13 bases separating them. CDR1 and CDR2 (germline): SGHTA, FQGNSA.

This clone was observed a few times. The V and J genes are TRBV29-1 and TRBJ2-7; D is possibly TRBD1 (6 bases). The germline V gene has CDR1 SQVTM and CDR2 ANQGSEA. Trimming removed 4 bases from V and 3 bases from J, with 19 bases in between. The CDR3 runs 15 residues. The CDR3 DNA reads TGCAGCGTTGTTAGGCGTCGGACAGTCTTCTACGAGCAGTACTTC. Its protein is CSVVRRRTVFYEQYF.

This sequence joins TRBV19 and TRBJ2-3, with D perhaps matching TRBD1 or TRBD2 (5 bases each). The CDR3 covers 14 residues. Trimming stripped 4 bases from V and 5 bases from J, with 13 bases between. Germline V gene sequence: CDR1 LNHDA, CDR2 SQIVND (reference sequence). CDR3 residues: CASSTTGRGDTQYF. The CDR3 DNA follows: TGTGCCAGTAGTACGACGGGGCGCGGAGATACGCAGTATTTT. The variable domain in full, with the rest retrieved from reference TRBV19 and TRBJ2-3, is DGGITQSPKYLFRKEGQNVTLSCEQNLNHDAMYWYRQDPGQGLRLIYYSQIVNDFQKGDIAEGYSVSREKKESFPLTVTSAQKNPTAFYLCASSTTGRGDTQYFGPGTRLTVL.

This clone was seen only a few times. The rearrangement joins TRBV6-1 to TRBJ2-1; 14 bases map to TRBD2. The CDR3 runs 16 residues. With 4 bases clipped from V and 4 bases from J, the junction kept 3 bases outside the gene matches. Germline V CDR1 and CDR2: MNHNS, SASEGT. As DNA, the CDR3 is TGTGCCAGCAGTGGACTAGCGGGAGGGAGGTACAATGAGCAGTTCTTC. Its translation is CASSGLAGGRYNEQFF.

This clone was recorded a few times. This rearrangement joins TRBV19 to TRBJ2-1, with D possibly being TRBD2 (6 bases). Germline lookup yields CDR1 LNHDA and CDR2 SQIVND (reference sequence). The V end lost 5 bases, the J end lost 1 base, and 15 bases lay between the germline ends. The length of the CDR3 is 16 residues. CDR3 nucleotides: TGTGCCAGTAGTCCCGGTCCAGGGAGGTCCTACAATGAGCAGTTCTTC. Amino acids: CASSPGPGRSYNEQFF.

This clone was found a few times. The V gene is TRBV20-1, the J gene TRBJ2-7, with a tentative D call TRBD2 (6 bases). The germline V and J ends were trimmed by 6 bases and 7 bases, with 13 bases remaining between them. This CDR3 spans 11 amino acids. From germline, CDR1 is DFQATT and CDR2 SNEGSKA (reference sequence). CDR3 coding DNA: TGCAGTGCCGGGACTCGGAGGGAGCAGTACTTC. Translating it yields CSAGTRREQYF.

This clone was counted a few times. V is TRBV27 and J is TRBJ2-1; D may be TRBD2 (6 bases). V was trimmed by 0 bases and J by 7 bases, leaving 16 bases between them. Germline assignment: CDR1 MNHEY and CDR2 SMNVEV (reference sequence). This CDR3 has 16 residues. The CDR3 DNA reads as TGTGCCAGCAGTTTATCTAGAGCGGAGGGGCTAAATGAGCAGTTCTTC. It encodes CASSLSRAEGLNEQFF.

This clone was recorded many times. The sample holds other DNA sequences that translate to the same CDR3. V and J are TRBV7-2 and TRBJ2-5; tentative D call: TRBD1 (6 bases). The CDR3 spans 13 residues. Germline assignment: CDR1 SGHTA and CDR2 FQGNSA. Deletions cut 5 bases from V and 5 bases from J, with 12 bases between. CDR3: CASSRGGEETQYF. For the CDR3, the DNA is TGTGCCAGCAGCCGAGGGGGAGAGGAGACCCAGTACTTC.

This clone has only a few counts. J is TRBJ2-5 and V is TRBV5-1; D possibly corresponds to TRBD1 (6 bases). Germline-derived CDR1 and CDR2 are SGHRS and YFSETQ. The CDR3 is 15 amino acids. V was cut by 2 bases and J by 2 bases, with 13 bases left in between. CDR3 DNA sequence: TGCGCCAGCAGCTTTCTCGGGACAAGTCAAGAGACCCAGTACTTC. It yields the protein CASSFLGTSQETQYF.

The J gene is TRBJ2-1, the V gene TRBV21-1; no check of the table's D call, TRBD2, against the DNA was made. TRBV21-1 is a pseudogene segment. The CDR3 extends over 15 amino acids. The CDR3 sequence is CASTVGEPGYNEQFF. For the CDR3, the DNA is TGTGCCAGCACCGTTGGGGAGCCCGGCTACAATGAGCAGTTCTTC.

This clone was counted at least ten times. The V and J genes are TRBV29-1 and TRBJ2-7; TRBD1 aligns across 8 bases. The CDR3 length is 13 residues. Germline V gene data show CDR1 as SQVTM and CDR2 as ANQGSEA. V shed 7 bases, J shed 1 base, and the junction held 6 bases outside the gene matches. The CDR3 region has the DNA TGCAGCGCCACAGGGGGTACTTCCTACGAGCAGTACTTC. Translation: CSATGGTSYEQYF.

V is TRBV5-4 and J is TRBJ2-7, with 7 bases that match TRBD1. J gave up 2 bases and V 4 bases, and 6 bases lay outside the gene matches. Germline CDR1 and CDR2: SGHNT and YYREEE (reference sequence). CDR3 length equals 14 residues. CDR3 nucleotide sequence: TGTGCCAGCAGCCAGGACAGGAGAGCCTACGAGCAGTACTTC. This translates into CASSQDRRAYEQYF.

This clone turned up a few times. V is TRBV6-6 and J is TRBJ1-2; D gene unclear. Deletions cut 5 bases from V and 0 bases from J, with 7 bases between. The CDR3 spans 13 residues. CDR1 and CDR2 (germline): MNHNY, SVGAGI (reference sequence). The DNA of the CDR3 is TGTGCCAGCAGTCCTGCTGCTAACTATGGCTACACCTTC. Translated, it gives CASSPAANYGYTF.

This clone has a count of ten or more. The rearrangement links TRBV14 to TRBJ2-5; 7 nucleotides match TRBD2. V lost 0 bases, J lost 0 bases, and 4 bases stayed unmatched. There are 16 residues in the CDR3. Germline V gene sequence: CDR1 SGHDN, CDR2 FVKESK. The CDR3: CASSQEGLTDQETQYF. DNA of the CDR3: TGTGCCAGCAGCCAAGAGGGACTAACGGACCAAGAGACCCAGTACTTC.

This clone was counted ten times or more. The chain has TRBV18 and TRBJ2-7; 8 bases are a match to TRBD2. Germline V gene data show CDR1 as KGHSH and CDR2 as LQKENI. The CDR3 is 14 residues long. Trimming removed 5 bases from V and 6 bases from J; junction bases left unmatched: 9. For the CDR3, the DNA is TGTGCCAGCTCAGGCGGACTAGCCGGAGTCGAGCAGTACTTC. Amino acids: CASSGGLAGVEQYF.